This is a list of T cell receptor beta chains from one sample in a study of PD-L1 blockade in urothelial cancer. Profiling relied on immunoSEQ multiplex PCR, and the TCRdb table lists in-frame clones only, not all of them. The table shows more than 75,000 clones, with around 84% occurring only once. The sample consisted of PBMCs, taken around atezolizumab (anti-PD-L1) treatment. The receptors stem from a man aged 60 to 75 with urothelial cancer. CDR3s include the opening cysteine and the closing phenylalanine or tryptophan. A D gene is named only where the DNA matches it firmly. The size field is filled for only some rows; it gives once, few, many or a size class.

clone size | CDR3 length | J gene | V gene | D gene | CDR3 protein | CDR3 DNA
once | 14 | TRBJ2-7 | TRBV18 | TRBD2 | CASSPGLAGDEQYF | TGTGCCAGCTCACCAGGACTAGCGGGAGACGAGCAGTACTTC
- | 14 | TRBJ2-7 | TRBV13 | TRBD1 | CASSPRDRAYEQYF | TGTGCCAGCAGCCCCCGGGACAGGGCATACGAGCAGTACTTC
- | 14 | TRBJ2-7 | TRBV6-4 | TRBD2 | CASRLSGIPYEQYF | TGTGCCAGCAGACTTAGCGGGATCCCCTACGAGCAGTACTTC
- | 14 | TRBJ1-2 | TRBV11-2 | - | CASSLLQGNYGYTF | TGTGCCAGCAGCTTACTCCAGGGTAACTATGGCTACACCTTC
once | 18 | TRBJ2-3 | TRBV28 | TRBD1 | CASSLRVGTGGFKDTQYF | TGTGCCAGCAGTTTACGTGTGGGTACAGGGGGTTTTAAAGATACGCAGTATTTT
- | 18 | TRBJ2-6 | TRBV4-1 | TRBD1 | CASTSASRGLSGANVLTF | TGCGCCAGCACCTCAGCATCCAGGGGGCTTTCTGGGGCCAACGTCCTGACTTTC
- | 13 | TRBJ2-7 | TRBV13 | - | CASSFRGSPLKYF | TGTGCCAGCAGCTTCCGGGGTAGCCCCCTTAAGTACTTC
- | 14 | TRBJ1-1 | TRBV6-5 | - | CASSARQRNTEAFF | TGTGCCAGCAGTGCCAGGCAGAGGAACACTGAAGCTTTCTTT
- | 15 | TRBJ1-2 | TRBV29-1 | TRBD1 | CSVDRGDRVNYGYTF | TGCAGCGTTGATAGGGGGGACAGGGTAAACTATGGCTACACCTTC
- | 16 | TRBJ2-5 | TRBV30 | TRBD2 | CAWSKGASGGQETQYF | TGTGCCTGGAGTAAGGGGGCTAGCGGGGGGCAAGAGACCCAGTACTTC
- | 15 | TRBJ2-7 | TRBV7-2 | - | CASSPGGTRRGEQYF | TGTGCCAGCAGCCCAGGGGGGACTCGAAGGGGGGAGCAGTACTTC
- | 13 | TRBJ2-2 | TRBV28 | - | CASRGQYTGELFF | TGTGCCAGCAGAGGACAGTACACCGGGGAGCTGTTTTTT
- | 15 | TRBJ2-5 | TRBV30 | - | CAWSGWDTTQETQYF | TGTGCCTGGAGTGGGTGGGACACCACACAGGAGACCCAGTACTTC
- | 15 | TRBJ2-7 | TRBV28 | TRBD1 | CASSSEAGGPGEQYF | TGTGCCAGCAGTTCTGAGGCAGGGGGCCCCGGCGAGCAGTACTTC
few | 13 | TRBJ1-3 | TRBV2 | TRBD1 | CASDRDEGNTIYF | TGTGCCAGCGACAGGGATGAGGGAAACACCATATATTTT
- | 15 | TRBJ2-3 | TRBV7-7 | TRBD1 | CASNIPGQQTDTQYF | TGTGCCAGCAATATTCCGGGACAGCAGACAGATACGCAGTATTTT
once | 11 | TRBJ1-2 | TRBV30 | TRBD1 | CAWSPRQGATF | TGTGCCTGGAGTCCTCGACAGGGTGCCACCTTC
few | 14 | TRBJ1-1 | TRBV5-4 | - | CASSLERRGTEAFF | TGTGCCAGCAGCTTGGAGAGACGGGGCACTGAAGCTTTCTTT
few | 15 | TRBJ2-5 | TRBV7-8 | TRBD1 | CASARGTGGQETQYF | TGTGCCAGCGCTCGGGGGACAGGGGGGCAAGAGACCCAGTACTTC
- | 16 | TRBJ2-7 | TRBV5-8 | TRBD1 | CASSLGTGSSYDEQYF | TGTGCCAGCAGTTTAGGGACAGGCAGTTCCTACGACGAGCAGTACTTC
- | 13 | TRBJ2-5 | TRBV7-8 | - | CASSLRLGETQYF | TGTGCCAGCAGCTTAAGGCTCGGGGAGACCCAGTACTTC
- | 15 | TRBJ2-2 | TRBV12-5 | TRBD1 | CASVRGDRADGELFF | TGTGCTAGTGTCAGGGGGGACAGGGCAGACGGGGAGCTGTTTTTT
once | 13 | TRBJ1-2 | TRBV10-3 | - | CATSTGTDYGYTF | TGTGCCACCAGTACAGGGACCGACTATGGCTACACCTTC
- | 14 | TRBJ1-2 | TRBV30 | TRBD1 | CAWRSGTGGSGYTF | TGTGCCTGGAGGTCCGGGACAGGGGGCAGCGGCTACACCTTC
- | 15 | TRBJ1-5 | TRBV11-2 | TRBD1 | CASSLGGTGSQPQHF | TGTGCCAGCAGCTTGGGGGGGACAGGGAGCCAGCCCCAGCATTTT
- | 16 | TRBJ2-5 | TRBV5-4 | TRBD2 | CASSLAQREGRETQYF | TGTGCCAGCAGCTTGGCCCAGCGGGAGGGCCGTGAGACCCAGTACTTC
- | 16 | TRBJ2-1 | TRBV19 | TRBD2 | CASSRTGTSGSNEQFF | TGTGCCAGTAGTAGAACAGGGACTAGCGGGAGCAATGAGCAGTTCTTC
- | 16 | TRBJ2-1 | TRBV5-4 | TRBD2 | CASSPGGGRTYNEQFF | TGTGCCAGCAGCCCTGGAGGCGGGAGGACCTACAATGAGCAGTTCTTC
- | 9 | TRBJ1-1 | TRBV20-1 | - | CSVGGGAFF | TGCAGTGTGGGCGGAGGAGCTTTCTTT
- | 18 | TRBJ1-3 | TRBV9 | - | CASSVDVTVEISGNTIYF | TGTGCCAGCAGCGTAGATGTGACAGTAGAAATCTCTGGAAACACCATATATTTT
- | 17 | TRBJ2-3 | TRBV5-1 | - | CASSLVAIPASTDTQYF | TGCGCCAGCAGCTTAGTAGCAATTCCCGCTAGCACAGATACGCAGTATTTT
- | 13 | TRBJ1-2 | TRBV6-5 | - | CASSPTGSAGYTF | TGTGCCAGCAGTCCTACCGGGTCGGCTGGCTACACCTTC
- | 12 | TRBJ1-4 | TRBV2 | - | CASRSTGLGLFF | TGTGCCAGCAGATCCACAGGGCTCGGACTGTTTTTT
- | 19 | TRBJ2-7 | TRBV9 | TRBD1 | CASSVGEGTGRIRGYEQYF | TGTGCCAGCAGCGTAGGGGAGGGGACAGGGAGAATTAGAGGCTACGAGCAGTACTTC
- | 15 | TRBJ2-3 | TRBV7-8 | TRBD2 | CASSLTSLRADTQYF | TGTGCCAGCAGCTTGACTAGCCTAAGGGCAGATACGCAGTATTTT
- | 13 | TRBJ1-4 | TRBV7-2 | TRBD1 | CASSAGGNEKLFF | TGTGCCAGCAGCGCAGGGGGCAATGAAAAACTGTTTTTT
- | 16 | TRBJ1-2 | TRBV5-1 | - | CASSSGGEWANYGYTF | TGCGCCAGCAGTTCCGGCGGGGAATGGGCTAACTATGGCTACACCTTC
many | 17 | TRBJ1-1 | TRBV7-8 | TRBD1 | CASSPRAGQGSGTEAFF | TGTGCCAGCAGCCCCCGAGCGGGACAGGGATCAGGCACTGAAGCTTTCTTT
- | 14 | TRBJ2-1 | TRBV7-9 | - | CASSGSPRAIEQFF | TGTGCCAGCAGCGGCAGTCCGAGGGCGATTGAGCAGTTCTTC
- | 15 | TRBJ1-1 | TRBV5-1 | - | CASSLDPQMNTEAFF | TGCGCCAGCAGCTTGGACCCACAGATGAACACTGAAGCTTTCTTT
- | 14 | TRBJ2-5 | TRBV2 | TRBD2 | CASSKRGAQETQYF | TGTGCCAGCAGTAAGCGGGGGGCTCAAGAGACCCAGTACTTC
- | 15 | TRBJ2-1 | TRBV19 | TRBD1 | CASRPTGGSSNEQFF | TGTGCCAGTAGACCGACAGGGGGTTCCTCCAATGAGCAGTTCTTC
- | 13 | TRBJ1-5 | TRBV19 | - | CASSVILDQPQHF | TGTGCCAGTAGTGTGATACTAGATCAGCCCCAGCATTTT
- | 13 | TRBJ2-3 | TRBV4-3 | - | CASSQDHGDTQYF | TGCGCCAGCAGCCAAGATCACGGGGATACGCAGTATTTT
- | 15 | TRBJ2-7 | TRBV30 | TRBD2 | CAWSLTSGGFYEQYF | TGTGCCTGGAGTTTGACTAGCGGGGGGTTTTACGAGCAGTACTTC
- | 15 | TRBJ2-7 | TRBV11-3 | - | CASSPTGRLLGEQYF | TGTGCCAGCAGCCCAACGGGGAGATTGCTGGGGGAGCAGTACTTC